What follows are 18 T cell receptor beta chains derived from one specimen sequenced in a study of shared clonotypes between healthy human individuals. Naive CD8 isolation took CD45RO-negative cells positively selected for CCR7 and excluded terminally differentiated effector memory CD45RA+ cells. Method: immunoSEQ multiplex PCR; TCRdb's copy keeps in-frame clones and lacks some. The sample consists of millions of clones, 93% of them appearing once. The source material was naive CD8+ T cells from PBMCs. Source of these receptors: a man aged 18 to 29 in good health. Some clones in this sample may be carry-over from other donors' samples.

The rearrangement links TRBV7-7 to TRBJ2-5; TRBD2 matches at 7 bases. The germline gives CDR1 SSHAT, CDR2 FNYEAQ (reference sequence). This CDR3 is built from 16 residues. With 6 bases clipped from V and 4 bases from J, the junction kept 14 bases outside the gene matches. Here the CDR3 reads CASSSLPGTKRETQYF. The CDR3 region has the DNA TGTGCCAGCAGTTCATTGCCCGGGACTAAACGAGAGACCCAGTACTTC.

This clone was seen just once. This sample also contains other DNA sequences that code for the same CDR3. The rearrangement joins TRBV7-9 to TRBJ2-1; 7 nucleotides align to TRBD1. Trimming cost V 5 bases and J 3 bases; bases outside gene matches: 7. In germline, CDR1 is SEHNR, CDR2 FQNEAQ (reference sequence). The CDR3 consists of 15 residues. The CDR3, as DNA: TGTGCCAGCAGCCCCCGTCAGGGGGACTACAATGAGCAGTTCTTC. It encodes CASSPRQGDYNEQFF. Complete variable domain (other parts from reference TRBV7-9 and TRBJ2-1): DTGVSQNPRHKITKRGQNVTFRCDPISEHNRLYWYRQTLGQGPEFLTYFQNEAQLEKSRLLSDRFSAERPKGSFSTLEIQRTEQGDSAMYLCASSPRQGDYNEQFFGPGTRLTVL.

This chain joins TRBV28 and TRBJ1-5; D perhaps matches TRBD1 (6 bases). Germline values: CDR1 MDHEN, CDR2 SYDVKM. CDR3 length: 16 residues. Deletions cut 5 bases from V and 0 bases from J, with 14 bases between. CDR3 coding DNA: TGTGCCAGCAGTCCCGGGACACCAAATAGCAATCAGCCCCAGCATTTT. It is translated as CASSPGTPNSNQPQHF. The full variable domain, in which reference TRBV28 and TRBJ1-5 provide the parts outside the CDR3, is DVKVTQSSRYLVKRTGEKVFLECVQDMDHENMFWYRQDPGLGLRLIYFSYDVKMKEKGDIPEGYSVSREKKERFSLILESASTNQTSMYLCASSPGTPNSNQPQHFGDGTRLSIL.

This clone was found once. This chain links TRBV7-2 with TRBJ2-1; D is unclear. The CDR3 is made up of 14 amino acids. CDR1 is SGHTA, CDR2 FQGNSA, per germline. V was cut by 0 bases and J by 8 bases, with 11 bases left in between. CDR3 sequence reads: CASSLAGPLDEQFF. The DNA for the CDR3 is TGTGCCAGCAGCTTAGCTGGGCCGCTTGATGAGCAGTTCTTC.

The chain uses TRBV18 and TRBJ2-7; 7 bases line up with TRBD1. V was pared by 3 bases and J by 1 base, with 18 bases of the junction left unmatched. The CDR3 runs to 19 residues. Germline V gene lookup returns CDR1 KGHSH and CDR2 LQKENI. As DNA, the CDR3 is TGTGCCAGCTCACCTCGACAGGGACCGGGCGGAAAAACATCCTACGAGCAGTACTTC. This encodes CASSPRQGPGGKTSYEQYF.

The genes are TRBV27 and TRBJ2-7; D remains unclear. Germline CDR1 reads MNHEY; CDR2 reads SMNVEV (reference sequence). V shed 0 bases and J shed 1 base, with 7 bases lying between them. The CDR3 covers 14 residues. The CDR3 DNA sequence: TGTGCCAGCAGTTTATCCCTAGTATCCTACGAGCAGTACTTC. It codes for CASSLSLVSYEQYF.

The chain links TRBV11-2 to TRBJ1-2; D uncertain. Trimming took 3 bases from V and 3 from J, leaving 20 bases between them. Germline assignment: CDR1 SGHAT and CDR2 FQNNGV. The length of the CDR3 is 17 residues. CDR3 DNA: TGTGCCAGCAGCTTCGGGAGGGATACGGAGCCGGACTATGGCTACACCTTC. As protein: CASSFGRDTEPDYGYTF. Drawing the rest from reference TRBV11-2 and TRBJ1-2, the complete variable domain is EAGVAQSPRYKIIEKRQSVAFWCNPISGHATLYWYQQILGQGPKLLIQFQNNGVVDDSQLPKDRFSAERLKGVDSTLKIQPAKLEDSAVYLCASSFGRDTEPDYGYTFGSGTRLTVV.

About this clone itself: Other DNA sequences in this sample translate to the same CDR3. The chain links TRBV9 to TRBJ2-7; D gene uncertain. From germline, CDR1 is SGDLS and CDR2 YYNGEE. Trimming took 0 bases from V and 1 from J, leaving 8 bases between them. The CDR3 has 14 residues. As DNA, the CDR3 is TGTGCCAGCAGCGTAGGGAGCAGTTCCTACGAGCAGTACTTC. It is translated as CASSVGSSSYEQYF.

This clone was recorded only once. The rearrangement uses TRBV9 and TRBJ2-1; unclear D gene. The CDR3 covers 14 residues. Germline values: CDR1 SGDLS, CDR2 YYNGEE. Between the trimmed V and J ends, which lost 3 bases and 5 bases, there was a span of 12 bases. CDR3 residues: CASSALLWDNEQFF. Here the CDR3 DNA reads TGTGCCAGCAGCGCCCTCCTATGGGACAATGAGCAGTTCTTC.

This clone is a singleton in its sample. Other DNA variants within this sample encode the same CDR3. The CDR3 region has the DNA TGTGCCACCAGCTCTCGAACAGGGACCAATGAGCAGTTCTTC. It is translated as CATSSRTGTNEQFF. The chain links TRBV15 to TRBJ2-1, with D possibly matching TRBD1 (6 bases). Trimming shortened V by 5 bases and J by 6 bases, and 14 bases separated the two germline ends. CDR1 and CDR2 from the germline V gene are LNHNV and YYDKDF (reference sequence). There are 14 residues in the CDR3.

The V call is TRBV14, the J call TRBJ2-3, with D maybe TRBD2 (6 bases). V lost 4 bases and J lost 6, with 20 bases in between. The germline gives CDR1 SGHDN, CDR2 FVKESK. The CDR3 runs to 16 residues. The CDR3 protein is CASSLGGGPLLDTQYF. DNA for the CDR3: TGTGCCAGCAGCCTTGGGGGAGGACCCTTATTGGATACGCAGTATTTT.

This clone has a single count. V gene TRBV4-1 combines with J gene TRBJ2-7, with 9 nucleotides matching TRBD2. The CDR3 extends over 15 amino acids. Germline trimming cut 1 base from V and 3 bases from J; bases unmatched to any gene: 4. CDR1 and CDR2 (germline): MGHRA, YSYEKL. CDR3 nucleotides: TGCGCCAGCAGCCAAGGACTAGCGGTGAACTACGAGCAGTACTTC. The encoded protein is CASSQGLAVNYEQYF.

This clone was picked up one time. The V and J genes are TRBV9 and TRBJ2-1; TRBD2 matches at 8 bases. V shed 5 bases and J 8 bases; nucleotides not matched to a gene: 6. This CDR3 region has 13 residues. Germline CDR1 reads SGDLS; CDR2 reads YYNGEE. Here the CDR3 DNA reads TGTGCCAGCAGAACAAGCGGGAGTGATGAGCAGTTCTTC. This gives the protein CASRTSGSDEQFF.

The rearrangement joins TRBV12-5 to TRBJ2-1, with D tentatively TRBD1 or TRBD2 (5 bases each). V was clipped by 3 bases and J by 8 bases, with 8 bases between them. CDR3 length: 12 residues. Germline V lookup: CDR1 LGHNT, CDR2 FRNRAP. In DNA form, the CDR3 reads TGTGCTAGTGGTTTCGTGGGGGATGAGCAGTTCTTC. Protein product: CASGFVGDEQFF.

CDR3 residues: CASSPSLNGGAEAFF. CDR3 in DNA: TGTGCCAGTAGTCCCTCGCTTAACGGTGGTGCTGAAGCTTTCTTT. The chain employs TRBV19 and TRBJ1-1; D gene unclear. V was pared by 5 bases and J by 6 bases, with 19 bases between. This CDR3 contains 15 residues. The germline V gene encodes CDR1 LNHDA and CDR2 SQIVND (reference sequence).

As DNA, the CDR3 is TGTGCCAGCAGCTTGGGTTCTAGCGGTAACAATGAGCAGTTCTTC. It codes for CASSLGSSGNNEQFF. The genes are TRBV5-8 and TRBJ2-1, with TRBD2 matching over 7 bases. Trimming cost V 0 bases and J 5 bases; bases outside gene matches: 5. Germline lookup yields CDR1 SGHTS and CDR2 YDEGEE. This CDR3 has 15 residues.

V is TRBV7-5 and J is TRBJ1-5; TRBD1, the D gene given by the table, was not confirmed from the DNA. TRBV7-5 is flagged as a pseudogene. The CDR3 has 21 amino acids. The CDR3 bases are TGTGTCAGAAGCTTAGCTGCCCGGGACAGGGGGCCCACTGGCAACAATCAGCCCCAGCATTTT. This translates into CVRSLAARDRGPTGNNQPQHF.

The chain links TRBV7-8 to TRBJ2-3; D gene uncertain. The CDR3 is 15 amino acids. Germline CDR1 and CDR2: SGHVS and FQNEAQ. The V and J ends lost 5 bases and 1 base respectively, with 13 bases between them. The CDR3 loop is CASSPKMFGTDTQYF. CDR3 sequence (DNA): TGTGCCAGCAGCCCCAAGATGTTTGGCACAGATACGCAGTATTTT.